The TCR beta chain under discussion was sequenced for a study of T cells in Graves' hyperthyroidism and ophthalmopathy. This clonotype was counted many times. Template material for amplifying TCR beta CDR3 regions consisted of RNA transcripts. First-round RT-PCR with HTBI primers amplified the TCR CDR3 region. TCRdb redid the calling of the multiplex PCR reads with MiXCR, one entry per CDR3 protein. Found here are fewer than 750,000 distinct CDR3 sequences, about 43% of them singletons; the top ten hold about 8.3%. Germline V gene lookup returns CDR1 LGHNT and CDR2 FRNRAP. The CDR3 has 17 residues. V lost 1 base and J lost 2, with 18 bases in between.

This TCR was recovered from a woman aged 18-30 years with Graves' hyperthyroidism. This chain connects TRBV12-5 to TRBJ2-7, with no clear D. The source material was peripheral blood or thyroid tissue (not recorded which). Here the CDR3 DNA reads TGTGCTAGTGGTTTGGGAGTGACCCATTACGAGGCCTACGAGCAGTACTTC. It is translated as CASGLGVTHYEAYEQYF.